These 25 T cell receptor beta chains were all obtained from the same sample, sequenced in a study of OX40 agonist ivuxolimab in advanced cancers. The assay was immunoSEQ multiplex PCR, and TCRdb's table has in-frame clones only and misses some. This sample has some 74,000 clones, with around 93% found just once. The material was CD4+ or CD8+ T cells sorted from blood, obtained in a trial of the OX40 agonist ivuxolimab. The receptors were gathered from an adult with an advanced solid tumor such as melanoma, head and neck, liver or kidney cancer.

The chain carries TRBV27 and TRBJ2-6, with a possible D match to TRBD1 (6 bases). The CDR3 consists of 16 residues. The germline V and J ends were trimmed by 6 bases and 3 bases, with 15 bases remaining between them. Germline values: CDR1 MNHEY, CDR2 SMNVEV (reference sequence). In DNA form, the CDR3 reads TGTGCCAGCAGAAAAACAGGGCTAGGTGGGGCCAACGTCCTGACTTTC. Residues: CASRKTGLGGANVLTF.

The CDR3 sequence is CASSRLDMNTEAFF. The CDR3 DNA is TGTGCCAGCAGCCGACTAGACATGAACACTGAAGCTTTCTTT. The genes are TRBV6-5 and TRBJ1-1; no firm D call. The CDR3 spans 14 residues. With 6 bases removed from V and 0 bases from J, the gap between germline ends came to 11 bases. The germline CDR1 and CDR2 sequences are MNHEY and SVGAGI.

This chain links TRBV11-2 with TRBJ1-5; D call uncertain. V was pared by 1 base and J by 7 bases, with 8 bases between. This CDR3 is built from 13 residues. CDR1 and CDR2 (germline): SGHAT, FQNNGV. CDR3 DNA: TGTGCCAGCAGCTTAGGTTCCAGCCAGCCCCAGCATTTT. Translated: CASSLGSSQPQHF.

The chain's CDR3 is CASSQVGGQGSDTQYF. CDR3 DNA: TGCGCCAGCAGCCAAGTAGGGGGACAGGGGTCGGATACGCAGTATTTT. This sequence joins TRBV4-1 and TRBJ2-3; the match to TRBD1 covers 10 bases. This CDR3 has 16 residues. V was clipped by 1 base and J by 6 bases; unmatched bases: 7. Germline CDR1 reads MGHRA; CDR2 reads YSYEKL.

This sequence joins TRBV5-1 and TRBJ2-7; 7 bases fit TRBD1. Germline CDR1 is SGHRS and CDR2 is YFSETQ. The CDR3 is made up of 14 amino acids. Losses at the gene ends were 4 bases for V and 0 bases for J; bases not matched to a gene: 4. The CDR3 protein is CASSLQGPSYEQYF. DNA for the CDR3: TGCGCCAGCAGCCTACAGGGGCCCTCCTACGAGCAGTACTTC.

The V gene is TRBV7-3, the J gene TRBJ1-1; a weak D match, TRBD1 (5 bases). CDR3 size: 15 residues. CDR1 is SGHTA, CDR2 FQGTGA, per germline. Trimming shortened V by 5 bases and J by 8 bases, and 21 bases separated the two germline ends. The CDR3 protein is CASSPGTSGGAEAFF. In DNA form, the CDR3 reads TGTGCCAGCAGCCCCGGGACTTCGGGCGGAGCCGAAGCTTTCTTT.

This sequence joins TRBV5-4 and TRBJ2-5, with D possibly TRBD1 on 6 matching bases. The CDR3 is made up of 14 amino acids. Germline lookup yields CDR1 SGHNT and CDR2 YYREEE (reference sequence). V lost 4 bases, J lost 3 bases, and 13 bases lay in between. The CDR3 reads CASSRPGQKETQYF. The CDR3 DNA is TGTGCCAGCAGCCGGCCGGGACAAAAAGAGACCCAGTACTTC.

The chain employs TRBV2 and TRBJ2-7; D call uncertain. This CDR3 is 13 amino acids long. Trimming took off 6 bases at V and 3 bases at J, with 12 bases between the two ends. CDR1 is SNHLY and CDR2 is FYNNEI in the germline V gene. The CDR3 loop is CASRSPVLYEQYF. The CDR3 bases are TGTGCCAGCAGAAGTCCGGTGCTCTACGAGCAGTACTTC.

This sequence joins TRBV29-1 and TRBJ2-1; the D gene is possibly TRBD2 (5 bases). V lost 4 bases and J lost 4, with 8 bases in between. CDR1 and CDR2 from the germline V gene are SQVTM and ANQGSEA. The CDR3 is 12 amino acids. The CDR3 bases are TGCAGCGTTGGCAGCGGTTACAATGAGCAGTTCTTC. Its protein is CSVGSGYNEQFF.

This clone was seen only once. The chain recombines TRBV6-5 with TRBJ1-4; D is possibly TRBD1 (5 bases). Trimming took 5 bases from V and 5 from J, leaving 15 bases between them. The length of the CDR3 is 15 residues. Germline lookup yields CDR1 MNHEY and CDR2 SVGAGI. CDR3 residues: CASSMSTGLNEKLFF. In DNA form, the CDR3 reads TGTGCCAGCAGTATGTCAACAGGACTCAATGAAAAACTGTTTTTT.

The chain links TRBV30 to TRBJ2-3; D gene unclear. This CDR3 is built from 12 residues. Germline loops: CDR1 GTSNPN, CDR2 SVGIG (reference sequence). V was shortened by 2 bases and J by 0 bases, with 3 bases between the two germline ends. This CDR3 is CAWSWSTDTQYF. The CDR3 DNA reads TGTGCCTGGAGTTGGAGCACAGATACGCAGTATTTT.

This chain uses TRBV30 with TRBJ2-5; 9 nucleotides agree with TRBD2. V shed 3 bases and J 4 bases; nucleotides not matched to a gene: 3. The CDR3 is made up of 13 amino acids. Germline V gene data show CDR1 as GTSNPN and CDR2 as SVGIG (reference sequence). The CDR3 spells CAWRIAGAETQYF. CDR3 DNA: TGTGCCTGGAGAATAGCGGGAGCAGAGACCCAGTACTTC.

The J gene is TRBJ1-2, the V gene TRBV5-1; 10 bases align to TRBD1. Losses at the gene ends were 3 bases for V and 2 bases for J; bases not matched to a gene: 10. The CDR3 is made up of 17 amino acids. Germline CDR1 reads SGHRS; CDR2 reads YFSETQ. The CDR3 sequence is CASSSNPGTGANYGYTF. In DNA form, the CDR3 reads TGCGCCAGCAGCTCAAATCCCGGGACAGGGGCCAACTATGGCTACACCTTC.

This clone showed up just once. This chain uses TRBV30 with TRBJ1-4; D is undetermined. The V and J ends lost 0 bases and 4 bases respectively, with 9 bases between them. The germline V gene has CDR1 GTSNPN and CDR2 SVGIG (reference sequence). The CDR3 sequence is 14 residues long. This chain's CDR3 is CAWSVGANNEKLFF. For the CDR3, the DNA is TGTGCCTGGAGTGTAGGTGCTAATAATGAAAAACTGTTTTTT. Full variable domain (rest looked up from reference TRBV30 and TRBJ1-4): SQTIHQWPATLVQPVGSPLSLECTVEGTSNPNLYWYRQAAGRGLQLLFYSVGIGQISSEVPQNLSASRPQDRQFILSSKKLLLSDSGFYLCAWSVGANNEKLFFGSGTQLSVL.

This clone came up once. The J gene is TRBJ2-2, the V gene TRBV7-6, with 9 bases aligning to TRBD1. The V gene end was trimmed by 2 bases and the J gene end by 8 bases; junction bases not matched to a gene: 9. There are 16 residues in the CDR3. Looked up from germline, CDR1 is SGHVS and CDR2 is FNYEAQ. CDR3 DNA: TGTGCCAGCAGCTTAAGAGTACAGGGGGCGCGTGGGGAGCTGTTTTTT. Translating gives CASSLRVQGARGELFF.

The rearrangement links TRBV19 to TRBJ2-7; D possibly corresponds to TRBD1 (5 bases). The CDR3 sequence is 13 residues long. V dropped 6 bases and J dropped 5 bases, with 14 bases sitting between them. Germline V gene lookup returns CDR1 LNHDA and CDR2 SQIVND (reference sequence). As DNA, the CDR3 is TGTGCCAGTAGCAACAGGTCCCCAGACGAGCAGTACTTC. It yields the protein CASSNRSPDEQYF.

The chain employs TRBV2 and TRBJ2-3; D unresolved. The CDR3 contains 12 residues. The V gene lost 4 bases and the J gene lost 8 bases, with 10 bases spanning the gap. Germline CDR1 and CDR2: SNHLY and FYNNEI. The CDR3 nucleotides are TGTGCCAGCAGTGGAGACGTCCCTACGCAGTATTTT. This sequence encodes CASSGDVPTQYF.

This chain links TRBV27 with TRBJ2-7; 15 bases map to TRBD2. CDR1 is MNHEY and CDR2 is SMNVEV in the germline V gene (reference sequence). CDR3 size: 15 residues. J gave up 7 bases and V 6 bases, and 7 bases lay outside the gene matches. The CDR3 reads CASSAGLAGGPEQYF. In DNA, the CDR3 is TGTGCCAGCAGCGCCGGACTAGCGGGAGGGCCTGAGCAGTACTTC.

The J gene is TRBJ1-6, the V gene TRBV7-9; TRBD1 matches 7 bases. CDR1 is SEHNR and CDR2 is FQNEAQ in the germline V gene (reference sequence). Unmatched junction bases numbered 7, after V lost 4 bases and J lost 7 bases. This CDR3 is 15 amino acids long. CDR3 nucleotides: TGTGCCAGCAGCTCCTCCGGGACAGCAAATTCACCCCTCCACTTT. Amino acids: CASSSSGTANSPLHF.

V gene TRBV18 combines with J gene TRBJ1-2; the match to TRBD1 covers 10 bases. Germline CDR1 reads KGHSH; CDR2 reads LQKENI. This CDR3 is built from 16 residues. V lost 2 bases to trimming and J lost 4 bases; unmatched junction nucleotides: 7. CDR3 sequence reads: CASSPWDRGSGYGYTF. The CDR3 DNA follows: TGTGCCAGCTCACCATGGGACAGGGGATCGGGCTATGGCTACACCTTC. The full variable domain, completed using reference TRBV18 and TRBJ1-2, is NAGVMQNPRHLVRRRGQEARLRCSPMKGHSHVYWYRQLPEEGLKFMVYLQKENIIDESGMPKERFSAEFPKEGPSILRIQQVVRGDSAAYFCASSPWDRGSGYGYTFGSGTRLTVV.

The gene calls are TRBV27 and TRBJ2-3; no reliable D call. The germline gives CDR1 MNHEY, CDR2 SMNVEV (reference sequence). V was trimmed by 5 bases and J by 0 bases, leaving 12 bases between them. The CDR3 spans 15 residues. CDR3 coding DNA: TGTGCCAGCAGTACCGGGCCGCCTAGCACAGATACGCAGTATTTT. This gives the protein CASSTGPPSTDTQYF.

This clone was seen a handful of times. V usage is TRBV7-9 and J usage is TRBJ1-2, with D maybe TRBD1 (6 bases). Trimming shortened V by 5 bases and J by 4 bases, and 11 bases separated the two germline ends. The CDR3 totals 13 residues. Germline CDR1 reads SEHNR; CDR2 reads FQNEAQ (reference sequence). CDR3 nucleotide sequence: TGTGCCAGCAGCACCAGGACAGCCTATGGCTACACCTTC. It encodes CASSTRTAYGYTF.

CDR3 nucleotide sequence: TGTGCCAGCACCACGGACAGGCGAAACACCATATATTTT. Translating it yields CASTTDRRNTIYF. This rearrangement joins TRBV2 to TRBJ1-3, with 7 positions matching TRBD1. Germline values: CDR1 SNHLY, CDR2 FYNNEI. The CDR3 has 13 residues. Unmatched junction bases numbered 5, after V lost 7 bases and J lost 5 bases.

This clone was seen more than once but under ten times. The chain combines TRBV5-5 with TRBJ2-1, with D unresolved. The germline V and J ends were trimmed by 1 base and 4 bases, with 12 bases remaining between them. The germline V gene encodes CDR1 SGHKS and CDR2 YYEKEE (reference sequence). There are 15 residues in the CDR3. CDR3 DNA: TGTGCCAGCAGCTTGCGGATCACAGCATACAATGAGCAGTTCTTC. Protein product: CASSLRITAYNEQFF.

The genes are TRBV29-1 and TRBJ2-3; 7 nucleotides match TRBD1. Germline values: CDR1 SQVTM, CDR2 ANQGSEA. The CDR3 has 12 residues. V was clipped by 5 bases and J by 4 bases; unmatched bases: 3. The DNA of the CDR3 is TGCAGCGTTAGGACAGGTCCAGATACGCAGTATTTT. Translated, it gives CSVRTGPDTQYF.